This TCR beta chain was sequenced during a study of a mutant IDH1 vaccine in newly diagnosed glioma. Study-level background: Once 4-6 weeks had passed after radiotherapy alone, vaccination started, or it started with temozolomide cycles.

Deletions cut 4 bases from V and 8 bases from J, with 17 bases between. This CDR3 is 15 amino acids long. Germline V gives CDR1 SGHDN, CDR2 FVKESK. The repertoire was sequenced with immunoSEQ multiplex PCR; TCRdb's copy has only in-frame clones and lacks some. The profile shows tens of thousands of clones, about nine tenths of them singletons. With respect to this clone: The antigen is unknown.

The time point here: week 47, end of study. Vaccination used 300 ug of mutant IDH1 20-mer peptide per dose, with topical imiquimod. There were eight vaccinations for patients, given in weeks 1, 3, 5, 7, 11, 15, 19 and 23. The clonotype was recovered from a man in his forties with glioma. The material was PBMCs, obtained from a glioma patient whose treatment included an IDH1 peptide vaccine. The chain joins TRBV14 to TRBJ1-4, with D unclear. The CDR3 protein is CASSLGQHAREKLFF. In nucleotides, the CDR3 is TGTGCCAGCAGCCTCGGGCAGCACGCGAGAGAAAAACTGTTTTTT.